This section outlines one T cell receptor (beta chain) sequence together with its context. The sample originates from a study of blood T cell repertoires in COVID-19. TCRdb's table, derived via immunoSEQ multiplex PCR, lists solely in-frame clones and lacks some. The sample consists of under 200,000 clones, 80% to 85% of them appearing once. Germline V CDR1 and CDR2: KGHSH, LQKENI. This CDR3 spans 17 amino acids. The J segment lost 4 bases and the V segment lost 3 bases, leaving 9 bases of the junction unmatched. Membership in each cohort depended on participant-reported clinical history. The clonotype was recovered from a woman aged 25 to 39 who had been exposed to COVID-19. The chain joins TRBV18 to TRBJ1-5; 10 nucleotides align to TRBD1. Sequences were obtained from PBMCs or T cells enriched from blood (not recorded which). CDR3 sequence: CASSPSPGQGLNQPQHF. The CDR3 DNA is TGTGCCAGCTCACCGTCCCCGGGACAGGGGCTAAATCAGCCCCAGCATTTT.